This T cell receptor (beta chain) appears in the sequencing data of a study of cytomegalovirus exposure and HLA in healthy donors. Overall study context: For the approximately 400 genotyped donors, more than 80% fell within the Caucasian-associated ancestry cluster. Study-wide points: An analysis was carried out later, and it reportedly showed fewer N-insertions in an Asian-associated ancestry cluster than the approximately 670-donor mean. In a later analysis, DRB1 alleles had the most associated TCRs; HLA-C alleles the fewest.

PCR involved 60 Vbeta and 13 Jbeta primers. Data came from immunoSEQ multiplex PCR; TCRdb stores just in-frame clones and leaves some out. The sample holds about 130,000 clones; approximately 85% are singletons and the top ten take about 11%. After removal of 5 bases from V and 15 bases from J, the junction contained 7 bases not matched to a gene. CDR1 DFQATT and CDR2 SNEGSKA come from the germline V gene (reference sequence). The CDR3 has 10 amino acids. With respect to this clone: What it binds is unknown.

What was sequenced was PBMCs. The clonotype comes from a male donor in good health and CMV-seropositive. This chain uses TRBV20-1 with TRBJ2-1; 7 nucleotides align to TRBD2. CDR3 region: CSASRDYRFF. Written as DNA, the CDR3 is TGCAGTGCTTCCCGGGACTACCGGTTCTTC.